What follows are 10 T cell receptor beta chains derived from one specimen sequenced in a study of sequential checkpoint blockade in melanoma. Clones were sequenced by immunoSEQ multiplex PCR, and TCRdb holds only the in-frame ones, with some missing. Of 20,000 to 25,000 clones listed, roughly four fifths are singletons. Treatment denoted: randomized to nivolumab then ipilimumab (arm A) or the reverse (arm B). The sequences come from CD8+ T cells sorted from blood (inferred from file names), collected from a patient given nivolumab and ipilimumab in sequence. These receptors were collected from a human donor with melanoma.

The rearrangement links TRBV7-9 to TRBJ2-5; TRBD1 matches 9 bases. V dropped 5 bases and J dropped 5; count of bases not matched to a gene: 9. The V gene's germline CDR1 is SEHNR and CDR2 FQNEAQ (reference sequence). This CDR3 contains 15 residues. Written as DNA, the CDR3 is TGTGCCAGCAGCGAACAACAGGGGGCGTTTGAGACCCAGTACTTC. Protein sequence: CASSEQQGAFETQYF.

The rearrangement uses TRBV7-2 and TRBJ2-5; D unclear. With the DNA end fitting TRBJ2-7 better, the J assignment may be wrong. Per the germline V gene, CDR1 is SGHTA and CDR2 is FQGNSA. The CDR3 contains 11 residues. The CDR3 DNA is TGTGCCAGCAGTCAATACTACGAGCAGTACTTC. Translation gives CASSQYYEQYF.

This clone was picked up a small number of times. The rearrangement links TRBV5-8 to TRBJ1-5; 9 bases are shared with TRBD1. After removal of 3 bases from V and 3 bases from J, the junction contained 10 bases not matched to a gene. Germline CDR1 is SGHTS and CDR2 is YDEGEE. There are 17 residues in the CDR3. The CDR3 DNA reads as TGTGCCAGCAGCTGGGGTTCGGGACAGGGAAACAATCAGCCCCAGCATTTT. Translated: CASSWGSGQGNNQPQHF.

The chain couples TRBV5-1 to TRBJ2-5; unclear D gene. Germline CDR1 and CDR2: SGHRS and YFSETQ. Between the trimmed V and J ends, which lost 2 bases and 3 bases, there was a span of 11 bases. This CDR3 spans 14 amino acids. CDR3 residues: CASSFGSFKETQYF. The DNA of the CDR3 is TGCGCCAGCAGCTTCGGTAGTTTTAAAGAGACCCAGTACTTC.

The rearrangement links TRBV6-4 to TRBJ1-2; 9 positions match TRBD1. The V segment lost 2 bases and the J segment 4 bases; nucleotides outside the gene matches: 8. The CDR3 extends over 16 amino acids. The germline CDR1 and CDR2 sequences are MRHNA and SNTAGT. CDR3 nucleotide sequence: TGTGCCAGCAGTGACCTGGGAGGGACAGGGATCTATGGCTACACCTTC. Encoded protein: CASSDLGGTGIYGYTF.

Comment on this clone: The germline gene is not matched at one end of the junction; a read error may be the cause. This sample also contains other DNA sequences that code for the same CDR3. This chain links TRBV20-1 with TRBJ1-1; D is unclear. Germline CDR1 is DFQATT and CDR2 is SNEGSKA (reference sequence). This CDR3 spans 11 amino acids. The CDR3 reads CSARELTEAFF. CDR3 nucleotide sequence: TGCAGCGCTAGAGAATTAACTGAAGCTTTCTTT.

This CDR3 is CAWSVGGATPNEKLFF. The CDR3 DNA is TGTGCCTGGAGTGTAGGGGGGGCCACACCTAATGAAAAACTGTTTTTT. V gene TRBV30 combines with J gene TRBJ1-4, with D perhaps matching TRBD1 (6 bases). Germline V gives CDR1 GTSNPN, CDR2 SVGIG (reference sequence). The CDR3 covers 16 residues. V lost 0 bases and J 3 bases, leaving 14 bases between the germline ends.

In its sample, this clone was seen once. The chain has TRBV9 and TRBJ1-3; D is unclear. CDR1 is SGDLS and CDR2 is YYNGEE in the germline V gene. This CDR3 is built from 16 residues. V shed 1 base and J shed 4 bases, with 15 bases lying between them. For the CDR3, the DNA is TGTGCCAGCAGCGTAAACTCCTCCCCGCGAGGAAACACCATATATTTT. Amino acid sequence: CASSVNSSPRGNTIYF.

This chain uses TRBV27 with TRBJ1-4, with D perhaps TRBD1 (5 bases). The CDR3 runs 17 residues. Germline assignment: CDR1 MNHEY and CDR2 SMNVEV (reference sequence). V gave up 5 bases and J gave up 2 bases, with 18 bases separating them. CDR3 loop: CASSPPGSGGTNEKLFF. CDR3 in DNA: TGTGCCAGCAGTCCCCCGGGGTCGGGGGGGACTAATGAAAAACTGTTTTTT.

The chain combines TRBV5-1 with TRBJ1-2; 10 nucleotides line up with TRBD1. This CDR3 contains 15 residues. CDR1 is SGHRS and CDR2 is YFSETQ in the germline V gene. V trimming: 4 bases; J trimming: 4 bases; junction bases outside the gene matches: 7. CDR3 in DNA: TGCGCCAGCAGCGCCTCAGGACAGGGGGGCTATGGCTACACCTTC. This translates into CASSASGQGGYGYTF.